A selection of T cell receptor beta chains follows, all from one sample in a study of cytomegalovirus exposure and HLA in healthy donors. Clones were read by immunoSEQ multiplex PCR, and TCRdb kept only the in-frame ones, dropping some. The data show about 170,000 clones, 65% to 80% seen once. Input material: PBMCs. These receptors originate from a woman aged 50 to 65 in good health and CMV-seropositive. The CDR3 runs from the conserved cysteine through the conserved F or W. D genes are given only for firm matches. Clone size is shown for a subset of rows, as once, few, many or a class of expanded clone.

clone size	J gene	D gene	V gene	CDR3 DNA	CDR3 protein
-	TRBJ2-5	TRBD2	TRBV18	TGTGCCAGCTCACCAAGCGGGGAAGAGACCCAGTACTTC	CASSPSGEETQYF
-	TRBJ2-7	-	TRBV29-1	TGCAGCGTTGGAAAGGACAGTCCCTACGAGCAGTACTTC	CSVGKDSPYEQYF
-	TRBJ2-2	-	TRBV14	TGTGCCAGCAGCCAAGGATACGGAGTCGGGGAGCTGTTTTTT	CASSQGYGVGELFF
-	TRBJ2-7	-	TRBV7-9	TGTGCCAGCAGCTTACTCGCGATAGGGGCGGACGAGCAGTACTTC	CASSLLAIGADEQYF
once	TRBJ2-1	-	TRBV29-1	TGCAGCGTTGGGGGGCAGGGGTCGAATGAGCAGTTCTTC	CSVGGQGSNEQFF
few	TRBJ1-1	-	TRBV7-7	TGTGCTAGCAGCTCACAGGGAATCGGTGGAACTGAAGCTTTCTTT	CASSSQGIGGTEAFF
-	TRBJ1-1	-	TRBV4-3	TGCGCCAGCAGCCTGAACATGAACACTGAAGCTTTCTTT	CASSLNMNTEAFF
-	TRBJ1-5	-	TRBV19	TGTGCCAGTAGTACCCAAACAGGGATGAATCAGCCCCAGCATTTT	CASSTQTGMNQPQHF
-	TRBJ2-7	-	TRBV9	TGTGCCAGCAGCCCATCCGCCGGGGAGGCCTACGAGCAGTACTTC	CASSPSAGEAYEQYF
-	TRBJ2-3	-	TRBV29-1	TGCAGCGCGCCCGCGGAGGGTTCCACAGATACGCAGTATTTT	CSAPAEGSTDTQYF
-	TRBJ1-6	-	TRBV5-1	TGCGCCAGCAGCTTGGCCCGCAGGGTTGATTCACCCCTCCACTTT	CASSLARRVDSPLHF
-	TRBJ1-5	TRBD1	TRBV4-1	TGCGCCAGCAGCCGGGACAGGGGCTTTCAGCCCCAGCATTTT	CASSRDRGFQPQHF
once	TRBJ2-3	TRBD2	TRBV11-3	TGTGCCAGCAGCCAAAAGGAGGTAGCGGGGGGGCCCCCAGATACGCAGTATTTT	CASSQKEVAGGPPDTQYF
-	TRBJ1-1	TRBD1	TRBV18	TGTGCCAGCTCACGTCAGCCGGGACAGGGGATGGACACTGAAGCTTTCTTT	CASSRQPGQGMDTEAFF
few	TRBJ2-7	-	TRBV2	TGTGCCAGCAGCTTTCACTCCTACGAGCAGTACTTC	CASSFHSYEQYF
-	TRBJ2-6	-	TRBV11-3	TGTGCCAGCAGCTACCCTGGTATAGCTGGGGCCAACGTCCTGACTTTC	CASSYPGIAGANVLTF
-	TRBJ2-6	-	TRBV30	TGTGCCTGGACTTCCCTTGCTGGGGCCAACGGCCTGACTTTC	CAWTSLAGANGLTF
few	TRBJ2-3	TRBD2	TRBV30	TGTGCCTGGAGTGGGGCGGGAGGTAGGACGCAGTATTTT	CAWSGAGGRTQYF
-	TRBJ2-7	-	TRBV1	TGCACCAGCAGCCCATCCCTGCGGGTACGACAGTACTTC	CTSSPSLRVRQYF
-	TRBJ2-2	-	TRBV30	TGTGCCTGGAGTGCTATGGGACTTACCGGGGAGCTGTTTTTT	CAWSAMGLTGELFF
-	TRBJ1-1	-	TRBV25-1	TGTGCCAGCAGTGAACTTGGACAGCTCCCGAACACTGAAGCTTTCTTT	CASSELGQLPNTEAFF
once	TRBJ1-1	TRBD1	TRBV29-1	TGCAGCGTTGACCCACAGGGGGCGGTCACTGAAGCTTTCTTT	CSVDPQGAVTEAFF
-	TRBJ1-5	TRBD1	TRBV7-8	TGTGCCAGCAGCAGGGATCCGGGACAGGTCTTTAATCAGCCCCAGCATTTT	CASSRDPGQVFNQPQHF
-	TRBJ2-7	TRBD2	TRBV7-9	TGTGCCAGCAGCACCGTTAGCGGGAGAGAGGAGCAGTACTTC	CASSTVSGREEQYF
-	TRBJ2-7	-	TRBV11-2	TGTGCCAGCAGCTTAGTGGGAGGTATCTCCTACGAGCAGTACTTC	CASSLVGGISYEQYF
-	TRBJ1-5	-	TRBV7-2	TGTGCCAGCAGCCAGAACAGCAATCAGCCCCAGCATTTT	CASSQNSNQPQHF
-	TRBJ2-4	-	TRBV19	TGTGCCAGTAGTTTCGGGAACACGGTGGACATTCAGTACTTC	CASSFGNTVDIQYF
-	TRBJ2-3	-	TRBV7-7	TGTGCTACCCAGAGGCTAGCGAGCACAGATACGCAGTATTTT	CATQRLASTDTQYF
-	TRBJ2-3	TRBD2	TRBV7-9	TGTGCCAGCAGCGACTCCACAACTAGCGGGGGGTCGGATACGCAGTATTTT	CASSDSTTSGGSDTQYF
few	TRBJ2-1	-	TRBV5-4	TGTGCCAGCAGTCATGATCAGGGGGGACGGAATGAGCAGTTCTTC	CASSHDQGGRNEQFF
-	TRBJ2-1	-	TRBV20-1	TGCAGTGCCGGCGGCAGCTTTGAGCAGTTCTTC	CSAGGSFEQFF
-	TRBJ2-4	-	TRBV7-6	TGTGCCAGCAGCCCAGGGGCCCATGGTGTCGGCATTCAGTACTTC	CASSPGAHGVGIQYF
-	TRBJ1-2	TRBD1	TRBV5-4	TGTGCCAGCAGCTTGGCCCGGGACAGGGGCAGCGGCTACACCTTC	CASSLARDRGSGYTF
few	TRBJ2-3	TRBD2	TRBV15	TGTGCCACCAGCAGAGATGGCGCGGGGGGAAACACAGATACGCAGTATTTT	CATSRDGAGGNTDTQYF
once	TRBJ2-1	TRBD2	TRBV29-1	TGCAGCGCCGACCGTCCTAGCGGGAGTTTTGAGCAGTTCTTC	CSADRPSGSFEQFF
-	TRBJ2-5	-	TRBV11-2	TGTGCCAGCAGCTTATCAGGGGCACGAGAAGAGACCCAGTACTTC	CASSLSGAREETQYF
-	TRBJ1-5	-	TRBV5-1	TGCGCCAGCAGCCTGGACGGTCCAAATCAGCCCCAGCATTTT	CASSLDGPNQPQHF
-	TRBJ1-4	-	TRBV5-1	TGCGCCAGCAGTACCACGGCAACTAATGAAAAACTGTTTTTT	CASSTTATNEKLFF
-	TRBJ1-4	TRBD1	TRBV27	TGTGCCAGCGGGACAGGGGGCTCTGAAAAACTGTTTTTT	CASGTGGSEKLFF
-	TRBJ1-4	-	TRBV7-2	TGTGCCAGCACCTTTAGCCCAGGAGGAACCGAAAAACTGTTTTTT	CASTFSPGGTEKLFF
-	TRBJ2-7	TRBD1	TRBV30	TGTGCCTGGAGCCCCGGGACAGGGGGCCTCTACGAGCAGTACTTC	CAWSPGTGGLYEQYF
-	TRBJ1-1	-	TRBV30	TGTGCCTGGGGAGGTTTCGAGGGCACTGAAGCTTTCTTT	CAWGGFEGTEAFF
-	TRBJ2-3	-	TRBV18	TGTGCCAGCTCACCACCGAGGGGGGGCCCGGCGGATACGCAGTATTTT	CASSPPRGGPADTQYF
few	TRBJ1-2	-	TRBV25-1	TGTGCCAGCAGTGCCGAGACAGGCGCCAACTATGGCTACACCTTC	CASSAETGANYGYTF
-	TRBJ1-1	-	TRBV11-3	TGTGCCAGCAGCTTAAGAAGCCCTGTGCAGGGTGAAGCTTTCTTT	CASSLRSPVQGEAFF
-	TRBJ1-1	-	TRBV30	TGTGCCTGGAGTCAACTGGGGGGGGTCATGAACACTGAAGCTTTCTTT	CAWSQLGGVMNTEAFF